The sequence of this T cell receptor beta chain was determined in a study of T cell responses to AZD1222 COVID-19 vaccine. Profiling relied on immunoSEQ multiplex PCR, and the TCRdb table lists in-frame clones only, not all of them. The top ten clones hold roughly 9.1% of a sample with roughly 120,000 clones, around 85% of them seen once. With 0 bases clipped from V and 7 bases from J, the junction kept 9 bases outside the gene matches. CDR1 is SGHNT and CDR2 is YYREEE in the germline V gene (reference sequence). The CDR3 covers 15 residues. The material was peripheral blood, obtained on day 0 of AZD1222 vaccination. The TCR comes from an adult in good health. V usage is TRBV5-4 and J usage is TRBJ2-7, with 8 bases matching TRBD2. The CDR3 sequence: CASSLVSGSVGEQYF. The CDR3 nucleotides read TGTGCCAGCAGCTTGGTCAGCGGGAGTGTCGGTGAGCAGTACTTC.